The 22 T cell receptor beta chains below come from one sample, sequenced in a study of blood T cell repertoires in COVID-19. Assay: immunoSEQ multiplex PCR; the TCRdb copy retains only in-frame clones and omits some. Of around 230,000 clones listed, approximately 89% are singletons. The sample was PBMCs or T cells enriched from blood (not recorded which). The receptors derive from a woman in her forties with acute COVID-19.

As DNA, the CDR3 is TGTGCCAGCAGCTCGAGGGCGGACTATGGCTACACCTTC. Encoded protein: CASSSRADYGYTF. J is TRBJ1-2 and V is TRBV5-4; D ambiguous. The germline V gene encodes CDR1 SGHNT and CDR2 YYREEE (reference sequence). Deletions cut 3 bases from V and 3 bases from J, with 9 bases between. This CDR3 comprises 13 residues.

This chain joins TRBV6-5 and TRBJ2-6, with a possible D match to TRBD2 (5 bases). This CDR3 contains 13 residues. Trimming left V 6 bases short and J 4 bases short, with 7 bases between. Germline V gene lookup returns CDR1 MNHEY and CDR2 SVGAGI. The CDR3 here is CASSGGGANVLTF. In DNA form, the CDR3 reads TGTGCCAGCAGCGGCGGGGGGGCCAACGTCCTGACTTTC.

The chain employs TRBV29-1 and TRBJ2-1, with TRBD2 matching 11 bases. The junction had 7 bases not matched to a gene; V was cut back by 7 bases and J by 5 bases. Germline V gives CDR1 SQVTM, CDR2 ANQGSEA. The CDR3 loop spans 14 amino acids. The CDR3 sequence: CSGVLAGGHNEQFF. The CDR3 DNA reads TGCAGCGGGGTTCTAGCGGGAGGACACAATGAGCAGTTCTTC.

The table lists this clone with a count of one. The rearrangement links TRBV30 to TRBJ1-5, with 11 nucleotides matching TRBD1. V dropped 1 base and J dropped 5; count of bases not matched to a gene: 4. CDR1 GTSNPN and CDR2 SVGIG come from the germline V gene (reference sequence). There are 15 residues in the CDR3. The CDR3, as DNA: TGTGCCTGGAGTGCGGGGACAGGGGGTCATCAGCCCCAGCATTTT. Protein: CAWSAGTGGHQPQHF. The full variable domain, its missing parts supplied by reference TRBV30 and TRBJ1-5, is SQTIHQWPATLVQPVGSPLSLECTVEGTSNPNLYWYRQAAGRGLQLLFYSVGIGQISSEVPQNLSASRPQDRQFILSSKKLLLSDSGFYLCAWSAGTGGHQPQHFGDGTRLSIL.

J is TRBJ1-1 and V is TRBV5-6, with a weak D call TRBD1 (5 bases). Germline V gene sequence: CDR1 SGHDT, CDR2 YYEEEE. The CDR3 consists of 13 residues. Trimming cost V 5 bases and J 5 bases, with 13 bases left between them. DNA of the CDR3: TGTGCCAGCAGTCAGGGCTGGTTAACTGAAGCTTTCTTT. Amino acid sequence: CASSQGWLTEAFF.

V gene TRBV3-1 (or the pseudogene TRBV3-2) combines with J gene TRBJ2-7; D remains unclear. The CDR3 spans 13 residues. The germline V and J ends were trimmed by 1 base and 2 bases, with 6 bases remaining between them. The germline CDR1 and CDR2 sequences are LGHDT and YNNKEL (reference sequence). The CDR3, as DNA: TGTGCCAGCAGCCAAGGTTCCACCTACGAGCAGTACTTC. Translated, it gives CASSQGSTYEQYF.

V gene TRBV11-3 combines with J gene TRBJ1-2, with 8 nucleotides matching TRBD1. The CDR3 loop spans 15 amino acids. From germline, CDR1 is SGHNT and CDR2 YENEEA. Losses at the gene ends were 5 bases for V and 2 bases for J; bases not matched to a gene: 7. CDR3 loop: CASSPQGAENYGYTF. CDR3 nucleotides: TGTGCCAGCAGCCCTCAGGGGGCGGAGAACTATGGCTACACCTTC.

A remark on this clone: At one end, the junction sequence differs from germline, possibly due to a read error. Here the CDR3 DNA reads TGTGCCAGCAGCGCCGTACTAGGATCCAATGCGGTCTTC. Its translation: CASSAVLGSNAVF. The V and J genes are TRBV9 and TRBJ2-1, with a possible D match to TRBD2 (5 bases). The CDR3 is 13 residues long. Germline CDR1 SGDLS, CDR2 YYNGEE.

This clone was counted between two and nine times. The gene calls are TRBV18 and TRBJ1-2, with 7 positions matching TRBD1. V lost 6 bases to trimming and J lost 7 bases; unmatched junction nucleotides: 8. The germline CDR1 and CDR2 sequences are KGHSH and LQKENI. The CDR3 extends over 13 amino acids. CDR3 coding DNA: TGTGCCAGCTCGTACGAACAGGGGACTGGCTACACCTTC. Translating gives CASSYEQGTGYTF.

This clone showed up just once. The gene calls are TRBV11-2 and TRBJ2-7; D unresolved. V was trimmed by 2 bases and J by 1 base, leaving 9 bases between them. Germline CDR1 reads SGHAT; CDR2 reads FQNNGV. The CDR3 contains 14 residues. The CDR3 protein is CASSLNSGSYEQYV. In DNA, the CDR3 is TGTGCCAGCAGCTTAAACTCAGGATCCTACGAGCAGTACGTC.

The J gene is TRBJ1-5, the V gene TRBV3-1 (or the pseudogene TRBV3-2); D remains unclear. The CDR3 spans 17 residues. Germline V gene lookup returns CDR1 LGHDT and CDR2 YNNKEL (reference sequence). Deletions cut 1 base from V and 6 bases from J, with 19 bases between. CDR3 sequence reads: CASSQGSFDYLPQPQHF. CDR3 coding DNA: TGTGCCAGCAGCCAAGGAAGCTTCGACTATCTTCCTCAGCCCCAGCATTTT.

The J gene is TRBJ2-2, the V gene TRBV10-2, with TRBD2 identical over 13 bases. After removal of 0 bases from V and 7 bases from J, the junction contained 11 bases not matched to a gene. CDR3 length: 19 amino acids. The germline V gene encodes CDR1 WSHSY and CDR2 SAAADI. The CDR3 sequence: CASSESAGLAGRKDGELFF. Here the CDR3 DNA reads TGCGCCAGCAGTGAGTCTGCGGGACTAGCGGGGCGTAAGGACGGGGAGCTGTTTTTT.

J is TRBJ2-6 and V is TRBV2, with a tentative D call TRBD1 (6 bases). CDR1 SNHLY and CDR2 FYNNEI come from the germline V gene. The CDR3 totals 17 residues. V dropped 6 bases and J dropped 0 bases, with 15 bases sitting between them. The CDR3 DNA sequence: TGTGCCAGCAGGAAGGGGGTTCCCCTCTCTGGGGCCAACGTCCTGACTTTC. Encoded protein: CASRKGVPLSGANVLTF.

The J gene is TRBJ1-3, the V gene TRBV7-9, with D unresolved. Between the trimmed V and J ends, which lost 2 bases and 4 bases, there was a span of 15 bases. Germline CDR1 SEHNR, CDR2 FQNEAQ (reference sequence). CDR3 length: 16 residues. Here the CDR3 reads CASSLYERIAGNTIYF. The CDR3 DNA reads as TGTGCCAGCAGCTTATATGAGAGAATAGCAGGAAACACCATATATTTT.

The CDR3 DNA follows: TGTGCCAGCAGCGTAGAATCCGGTTACGAGCAGTACTTC. Its translation is CASSVESGYEQYF. V usage is TRBV9 and J usage is TRBJ2-7; no reliable D call. Germline V CDR1 and CDR2: SGDLS, YYNGEE. The CDR3 sequence is 13 residues long. The V gene lost 0 bases and the J gene lost 4 bases, with 8 bases spanning the gap.

The chain uses TRBV27 and TRBJ1-6, with TRBD1 matching 10 bases. CDR1 is MNHEY, CDR2 SMNVEV, per germline (reference sequence). CDR3 length: 16 amino acids. Germline trimming cut 3 bases from V and 8 bases from J; bases unmatched to any gene: 7. The CDR3 loop reads CASSLQRGTGDSPLHF. CDR3 sequence (DNA): TGTGCCAGCAGTTTGCAGAGGGGGACAGGGGATTCACCCCTCCACTTT.

The chain recombines TRBV18 with TRBJ1-2; weak D call: TRBD1 (5 bases). There are 14 residues in the CDR3. CDR1 and CDR2 from the germline V gene are KGHSH and LQKENI. Trimming removed 3 bases from V and 5 bases from J, with 13 bases in between. This CDR3 reads CASSPIGEGYGYTF. CDR3 coding DNA: TGTGCCAGCTCACCGATAGGGGAAGGGTATGGCTACACCTTC.

This chain uses TRBV6-5 with TRBJ2-7; TRBD2 matches at 8 bases. J lost 4 bases, V lost 8 bases, and 7 bases had no gene match. This CDR3 has 13 residues. The germline CDR1 and CDR2 sequences are MNHEY and SVGAGI. The CDR3 DNA sequence: TGTGCCAGCGTTCTCGGGGGGGGTTACGAGCAGTACTTC. Translation gives CASVLGGGYEQYF.

The chain recombines TRBV24-1 with TRBJ1-2, with TRBD1 matching over 7 bases. This CDR3 contains 13 residues. With 4 bases clipped from V and 4 bases from J, the junction kept 2 bases outside the gene matches. CDR1 KGHDR and CDR2 SFDVKD come from the germline V gene. The DNA of the CDR3 is TGTGCCACCAGTGACAGGACAGGCTATGGCTACACCTTC. Its translation: CATSDRTGYGYTF.

This clone was recorded a few times. The chain links TRBV10-1 to TRBJ2-3; no firm D call. CDR3 length: 12 residues. CDR1 WNHNN and CDR2 SYGVQD come from the germline V gene (reference sequence). Trimming left V 4 bases short and J 2 bases short, with 4 bases between. Here the CDR3 reads CASSALTDTQYF. The CDR3, as DNA: TGCGCCAGCAGTGCACTCACAGATACGCAGTATTTT.

The chain employs TRBV19 and TRBJ2-3; 8 nucleotides align to TRBD2. V was clipped by 3 bases and J by 3 bases; unmatched bases: 5. Germline V gene lookup returns CDR1 LNHDA and CDR2 SQIVND (reference sequence). This CDR3 region has 15 residues. CDR3 sequence (DNA): TGTGCCAGTAGTATTAGCGGGGAACCAACAGATACGCAGTATTTT. The encoded protein is CASSISGEPTDTQYF. The full variable domain, completed using reference TRBV19 and TRBJ2-3, is DGGITQSPKYLFRKEGQNVTLSCEQNLNHDAMYWYRQDPGQGLRLIYYSQIVNDFQKGDIAEGYSVSREKKESFPLTVTSAQKNPTAFYLCASSISGEPTDTQYFGPGTRLTVL.

The chain combines TRBV24-1 with TRBJ2-1; D possibly corresponds to TRBD1 (5 bases). V lost 5 bases and J 1 base, leaving 8 bases between the germline ends. This CDR3 comprises 14 residues. Germline V gene data show CDR1 as KGHDR and CDR2 as SFDVKD. The CDR3 here is CATSGTRSYNEQFF. The CDR3 region has the DNA TGTGCCACCAGTGGGACAAGATCCTACAATGAGCAGTTCTTC.